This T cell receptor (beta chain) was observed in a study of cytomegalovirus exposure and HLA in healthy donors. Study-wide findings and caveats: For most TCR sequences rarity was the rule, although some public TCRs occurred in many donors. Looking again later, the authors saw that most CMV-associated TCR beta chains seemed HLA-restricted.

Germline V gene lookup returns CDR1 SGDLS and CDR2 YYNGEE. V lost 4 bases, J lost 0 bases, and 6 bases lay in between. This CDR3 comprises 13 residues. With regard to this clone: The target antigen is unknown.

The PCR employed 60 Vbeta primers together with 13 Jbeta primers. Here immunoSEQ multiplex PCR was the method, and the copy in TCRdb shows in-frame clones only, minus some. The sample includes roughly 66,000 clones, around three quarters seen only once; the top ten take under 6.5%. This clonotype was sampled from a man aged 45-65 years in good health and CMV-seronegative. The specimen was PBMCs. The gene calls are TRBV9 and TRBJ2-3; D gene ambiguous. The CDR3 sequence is CASSSISTDTQYF. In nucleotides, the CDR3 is TGTGCCAGCAGCTCCATTAGCACAGATACGCAGTATTTT.